The 30 T cell receptor beta chains below were found in one sample sequenced in a study of blood T cell repertoires in COVID-19. Sequencing used immunoSEQ multiplex PCR; TCRdb keeps in-frame clones, though not all of them. In the table there are a few hundred thousand clones, 86% of which are singletons. What was sequenced was PBMCs or T cells enriched from blood (not recorded which). Receptor source: a woman in her 50s in a cohort exposed to, infected with or recovered from COVID-19 (not recorded which).

CDR3: CASSLGTNYGYTF. CDR3 bases: TGTGCCAGCAGTTTAGGTACTAACTATGGCTACACCTTC. J is TRBJ1-2 and V is TRBV12-3 or TRBV12-4; D gene ambiguous. The CDR3 extends over 13 amino acids. V lost 1 base and J 0 bases, leaving 3 bases between the germline ends.

The J gene is TRBJ1-5, the V gene TRBV28; D is uncertain. CDR3 length: 11 amino acids. V was clipped by 8 bases and J by 6 bases, with 8 bases between them. Germline V lookup: CDR1 MDHEN, CDR2 SYDVKM. CDR3 bases: TGTGCCAGCCACGCAGGTCAGCCCCAGCATTTT. It yields the protein CASHAGQPQHF.

This sequence joins TRBV5-1 and TRBJ1-1; 10 bases are a match to TRBD1. Germline V CDR1 and CDR2: SGHRS, YFSETQ. The CDR3 is made up of 13 amino acids. V was pared by 4 bases and J by 9 bases, with 6 bases of the junction left unmatched. The CDR3 here is CASSPPGQGKAFF. CDR3 nucleotides: TGCGCCAGCAGCCCGCCGGGACAGGGGAAAGCTTTCTTT.

V gene TRBV7-2 combines with J gene TRBJ1-1, with a possible D match to TRBD1 (6 bases). This CDR3 is built from 14 residues. Trimming stripped 5 bases from V and 11 bases from J, with 21 bases between. The germline gives CDR1 SGHTA, CDR2 FQGNSA. The DNA of the CDR3 is TGTGCCAGCAGCCCCCACCGACAGGCAGTAGTGGCTTTCTTT. Amino acids: CASSPHRQAVVAFF. Complete variable domain (other parts from reference TRBV7-2 and TRBJ1-1): GAGVSQSPSNKVTEKGKDVELRCDPISGHTALYWYRQSLGQGLEFLIYFQGNSAPDKSGLPSDRFSAERTGGSVSTLTIQRTQQEDSAVYLCASSPHRQAVVAFFGQGTRLTVV.

J is TRBJ1-2 and V is TRBV28; no definite D call. With 8 bases removed from V and 4 bases from J, the gap between germline ends came to 14 bases. In germline, CDR1 is MDHEN, CDR2 SYDVKM. The CDR3 length is 13 residues. CDR3 nucleotide sequence: TGTGCCAGCGTAACAGACCCTCGCTATGGCTACACCTTC. Its protein product is CASVTDPRYGYTF.

The chain links TRBV4-1 to TRBJ2-3, with D possibly matching TRBD2 (5 bases). The CDR3 totals 15 residues. Trimming removed 0 bases from V and 8 bases from J, with 15 bases in between. Germline CDR1 reads MGHRA; CDR2 reads YSYEKL. The CDR3 bases are TGCGCCAGCAGCCAAGAGGCTAGCCCCACGGGTACGCAGTATTTT. This sequence encodes CASSQEASPTGTQYF.

V gene TRBV10-2 combines with J gene TRBJ2-1; TRBD1 matches at 7 bases. Germline V gives CDR1 WSHSY, CDR2 SAAADI. J lost 7 bases, V lost 5 bases, and 5 bases had no gene match. This CDR3 has 13 residues. The chain's CDR3 is CASSSGQPNEQFF. The CDR3 nucleotides read TGCGCCAGCAGTTCGGGACAGCCGAATGAGCAGTTCTTC.

This sequence joins TRBV19 and TRBJ1-4; unclear D gene. This CDR3 is built from 15 residues. The germline V and J ends were trimmed by 3 bases and 8 bases, with 16 bases remaining between them. Germline CDR1 and CDR2: LNHDA and SQIVND (reference sequence). The CDR3 DNA reads as TGTGCCAGTAGTATGGTCGGAGCTCTTGAGGAAAAACTGTTTTTT. Translated, it gives CASSMVGALEEKLFF.

The chain employs TRBV5-1 and TRBJ1-1, with 8 bases matching TRBD1. Trimming took 0 bases from V and 6 from J; bases not matched to a gene: 4. The germline V gene has CDR1 SGHRS and CDR2 YFSETQ. The CDR3 length is 14 residues. CDR3 region: CASSLGGTGAEAFF. CDR3 sequence (DNA): TGCGCCAGCAGCTTGGGTGGGACAGGCGCTGAAGCTTTCTTT. Variable domain in full (rest from reference TRBV5-1 and TRBJ1-1): KAGVTQTPRYLIKTRGQQVTLSCSPISGHRSVSWYQQTPGQGLQFLFEYFSETQRNKGNFPGRFSGRQFSNSRSEMNVSTLELGDSALYLCASSLGGTGAEAFFGQGTRLTVV.

The J gene is TRBJ2-7, the V gene TRBV28; D unresolved. The CDR3 is 15 residues long. Germline CDR1 MDHEN, CDR2 SYDVKM. Trimming took 5 bases from V and 3 from J, leaving 17 bases between them. The CDR3 bases are TGTGCCAGCAGTCCCCTCTTAACGACGGGCTACGAGCAGTACTTC. It encodes CASSPLLTTGYEQYF. Filled out from reference TRBV28 and TRBJ2-7, the complete variable domain reads DVKVTQSSRYLVKRTGEKVFLECVQDMDHENMFWYRQDPGLGLRLIYFSYDVKMKEKGDIPEGYSVSREKKERFSLILESASTNQTSMYLCASSPLLTTGYEQYFGPGTRLTVT.

The chain combines TRBV3-1 (or the pseudogene TRBV3-2) with TRBJ1-1; TRBD1 might be the D (6 bases). CDR1 is LGHDT, CDR2 YNNKEL, per germline (reference sequence). V was trimmed by 6 bases and J by 4 bases, leaving 18 bases between them. CDR3 length: 15 amino acids. In DNA form, the CDR3 reads TGTGCCAGCAGGCGGTACAGGGCCATGGGCACTGAAGCTTTCTTT. It codes for CASRRYRAMGTEAFF.

The chain links TRBV11-3 to TRBJ2-1, with 11 positions matching TRBD2. V dropped 1 base and J dropped 8; count of bases not matched to a gene: 7. This CDR3 comprises 16 residues. CDR1 and CDR2 (germline): SGHNT, YENEEA. The CDR3 nucleotides are TGTGCCAGCAGCTTAGGTTATAGCGGGGGGGCCGATGAGCAGTTCTTC. Protein: CASSLGYSGGADEQFF.

The chain links TRBV3-1 (or the pseudogene TRBV3-2) to TRBJ2-2; 9 nucleotides agree with TRBD2. The J segment lost 0 bases and the V segment lost 1 base, leaving 9 bases of the junction unmatched. The CDR3 covers 19 residues. The germline CDR1 and CDR2 sequences are LGHDT and YNNKEL (reference sequence). CDR3 bases: TGTGCCAGCAGCCAAGCCCCGGGACTAGCCAACGCGAACACCGGGGAGCTGTTTTTT. The encoded protein is CASSQAPGLANANTGELFF.

The chain combines TRBV11-1 with TRBJ2-7; 8 bases match TRBD2. The V gene's germline CDR1 is SGHAT and CDR2 FQDESV (reference sequence). This CDR3 has 13 amino acids. V was pared by 1 base and J by 5 bases, with 1 base of the junction left unmatched. The CDR3 DNA follows: TGTGCCAGCAGCTTAGGGCGGGGGGACGAGCAGTACTTC. Translating it yields CASSLGRGDEQYF.

The rearrangement uses TRBV2 and TRBJ1-2; a weak D match, TRBD1 (6 bases). Germline loops: CDR1 SNHLY, CDR2 FYNNEI. This CDR3 contains 13 residues. Trimming took 3 bases from V and 4 from J, leaving 9 bases between them. The CDR3 loop reads CASSELGAYGYTF. CDR3 DNA sequence: TGTGCCAGCAGTGAGCTGGGGGCCTATGGCTACACCTTC.

The V call is TRBV28, the J call TRBJ1-1; weak D call: TRBD1 (5 bases). This CDR3 is built from 14 residues. Germline values: CDR1 MDHEN, CDR2 SYDVKM. The ends were cut back, 6 bases at V and 10 bases at J, with 21 bases in the middle. CDR3 region: CASSIPQGMTAAFF. The CDR3, as DNA: TGTGCCAGCAGCATACCTCAGGGTATGACGGCAGCTTTCTTT.

This chain joins TRBV6-5 and TRBJ2-7; tentative D call: TRBD1 (6 bases). The CDR3 runs to 15 residues. The germline V and J ends were trimmed by 10 bases and 6 bases, with 25 bases remaining between them. The germline V gene has CDR1 MNHEY and CDR2 SVGAGI. In nucleotides, the CDR3 is TGTGCCACCCTAAACCACTTGACAGGCATCGGCGAGCAGTACTTC. It codes for CATLNHLTGIGEQYF.

The rearrangement uses TRBV4-1 and TRBJ2-1; tentative D call: TRBD2 (5 bases). V dropped 4 bases and J dropped 10 bases, with 17 bases sitting between them. This CDR3 has 14 amino acids. Germline CDR1 MGHRA, CDR2 YSYEKL. The CDR3: CASSRQLSGSEQFF. DNA for the CDR3: TGCGCCAGCAGCCGCCAATTATCGGGGTCGGAGCAGTTCTTC.

J is TRBJ2-7 and V is TRBV6-5; D unresolved. Trimming took off 6 bases at V and 2 bases at J, with 8 bases between the two ends. The CDR3 runs to 12 residues. Per germline, CDR1 MNHEY and CDR2 SVGAGI. The CDR3 spells CASREVTYEQYF. The CDR3 nucleotides read TGTGCCAGCAGAGAGGTTACCTACGAGCAGTACTTC.

This clone was found once. Here the CDR3 DNA reads TGTGCCAGCAGCCAAGGGACTAGCGGGGGGGCCTGGGAGCAGTTCTTC. Translating it yields CASSQGTSGGAWEQFF. J is TRBJ2-1 and V is TRBV4-2, with 15 bases identical to TRBD2. Trimming cost V 1 base and J 10 bases; bases outside gene matches: 5. This CDR3 region has 16 residues. Germline V gene sequence: CDR1 LGHNA, CDR2 YNFKEQ.

This sequence joins TRBV19 and TRBJ1-6; TRBD1 agrees at 7 bases. CDR3 size: 15 residues. Unmatched junction bases numbered 9, after V lost 6 bases and J lost 7 bases. CDR1 LNHDA and CDR2 SQIVND come from the germline V gene (reference sequence). The CDR3 coding sequence is TGTGCCAGTAGCCTAGGGGGCTCGGGGAATTCACCCCTCCACTTT. Translated, it gives CASSLGGSGNSPLHF.

There are a few counts of this clone. The chain employs TRBV27 and TRBJ2-1; 10 bases fit TRBD2. The CDR3 is 16 residues long. Trimming took 6 bases from V and 5 from J; bases not matched to a gene: 10. Looked up from germline, CDR1 is MNHEY and CDR2 is SMNVEV (reference sequence). The CDR3: CASSTGRLAGDNEQFF. The CDR3 DNA reads TGTGCCAGCAGCACGGGCCGGCTAGCGGGGGACAATGAGCAGTTCTTC.

The chain's CDR3 is CASSPLKNTEAFF. The CDR3 DNA sequence: TGTGCCAGCTCACCACTTAAGAACACTGAAGCTTTCTTT. The rearrangement joins TRBV18 to TRBJ1-1, with D unresolved. The V gene's germline CDR1 is KGHSH and CDR2 LQKENI. Trimming removed 1 base at V and 1 base at J, with 4 bases between. The CDR3 runs 13 residues.

This clone was seen a handful of times. The chain is built from TRBV7-9 and TRBJ2-7; no reliable D call. Germline CDR1 SEHNR, CDR2 FQNEAQ (reference sequence). V lost 2 bases and J 6 bases, leaving 11 bases between the germline ends. The CDR3 covers 13 residues. The CDR3 DNA reads TGTGCCAGCAGCTTAACCGACCCGGGCGAGCAGTACTTC. As protein: CASSLTDPGEQYF.

V and J are TRBV30 and TRBJ1-1; unclear D gene. Germline CDR1 reads GTSNPN; CDR2 reads SVGIG (reference sequence). The V end was cut by 3 bases, the J end by 13 bases, with 12 bases between. This CDR3 spans 10 amino acids. DNA for the CDR3: TGTGCCTGGAGGAAAGAACTGGTTTTCTTT. This sequence encodes CAWRKELVFF.

This clone was counted once. This chain joins TRBV27 and TRBJ2-7; 8 positions match TRBD1. Germline trimming cut 2 bases from V and 4 bases from J; bases unmatched to any gene: 7. CDR3 length: 15 residues. CDR1 and CDR2 from the germline V gene are MNHEY and SMNVEV (reference sequence). The CDR3 nucleotides are TGTGCCAGCAGTTTAGGAACAGGGGGAATATACGAGCAGTACTTC. This sequence encodes CASSLGTGGIYEQYF.

The table lists this clone with a few counts. The chain has TRBV5-5 and TRBJ1-5; possible D gene TRBD1, 5 bases. CDR3 length: 15 amino acids. Germline-derived CDR1 and CDR2 are SGHKS and YYEKEE (reference sequence). V dropped 4 bases and J dropped 0 bases, with 11 bases sitting between them. The CDR3 here is CASSVRQLSNQPQHF. CDR3 bases: TGTGCCAGCAGCGTGAGACAGCTTAGCAATCAGCCCCAGCATTTT.

The rearrangement joins TRBV4-3 to TRBJ2-1, with D possibly being TRBD1 (6 bases). The ends were cut back, 0 bases at V and 8 bases at J, with 14 bases in the middle. This CDR3 comprises 15 residues. Germline lookup yields CDR1 LGHNA and CDR2 YSLEER. The CDR3 DNA follows: TGCGCCAGCAGCCAAGAGAGGGGGAGCCGGGATGAGCAGTTCTTC. It specifies CASSQERGSRDEQFF.

Here the CDR3 DNA reads TGTGCCAGCAGTGCTACAGGGGCCGGACGGGATACGCAGTATTTT. Its translation: CASSATGAGRDTQYF. The chain carries TRBV2 and TRBJ2-3, with 7 bases identical to TRBD1. The V segment lost 4 bases and the J segment 6 bases; nucleotides outside the gene matches: 10. Germline V lookup: CDR1 SNHLY, CDR2 FYNNEI. The CDR3 has 15 amino acids.

The V gene is TRBV5-1, the J gene TRBJ2-1; D uncertain. Trimming stripped 3 bases from V and 0 bases from J, with 16 bases between. CDR3 length equals 17 residues. Germline V gene data show CDR1 as SGHRS and CDR2 as YFSETQ. The CDR3 DNA sequence: TGCGCCAGCAGCTATCCTGAGAGTTTAAGCTCCTACAATGAGCAGTTCTTC. Translated: CASSYPESLSSYNEQFF. The entire variable domain, with the rest obtained from reference TRBV5-1 and TRBJ2-1, is as follows: KAGVTQTPRYLIKTRGQQVTLSCSPISGHRSVSWYQQTPGQGLQFLFEYFSETQRNKGNFPGRFSGRQFSNSRSEMNVSTLELGDSALYLCASSYPESLSSYNEQFFGPGTRLTVL.